Listed below are T cell receptor beta chains from one sample, sequenced in a study of ipilimumab plus nivolumab after autologous stem cell transplantation. The data were produced by immunoSEQ multiplex PCR, yet TCRdb's version contains in-frame clones alone and is incomplete. The repertoire holds some 87,000 clones, 75% to 85% seen once, with 2% to 2.5% in the top ten. The sample in question was PBMCs, obtained in a trial of ipilimumab plus nivolumab as post-transplant consolidation. Source of these receptors: a male donor with diffuse large B-cell lymphoma. The CDR3 runs from the conserved cysteine through the conserved F or W. Each record gives: CDR3 protein, CDR3 length, V gene.

CDR3 protein: CASPANRGQYGYTF
CDR3 length: 14
V gene: TRBV10-1

CDR3 protein: CASGTGIIYEQYF
CDR3 length: 13
V gene: TRBV2

CDR3 protein: CASMDRGYEQYF
CDR3 length: 12
V gene: TRBV19

CDR3 protein: CSVEDGVEQYF
CDR3 length: 11
V gene: TRBV29-1

CDR3 protein: CASSKVGAGGPGYEQYF
CDR3 length: 17
V gene: TRBV21-1

CDR3 protein: CAISESLGLQETQYF
CDR3 length: 15
V gene: TRBV10-3

CDR3 protein: CASSEDGQETQYF
CDR3 length: 13
V gene: TRBV2

CDR3 protein: CASSRDGAGDTIYF
CDR3 length: 14
V gene: TRBV2

CDR3 protein: CASSFNGGGTDTQYF
CDR3 length: 15
V gene: TRBV5-1

CDR3 protein: CASSLPAGGLGELFF
CDR3 length: 15
V gene: TRBV7-2

CDR3 protein: CASSWDRGISDTQYF
CDR3 length: 15
V gene: TRBV5-1

CDR3 protein: CASSQVVQGIKGGYTF
CDR3 length: 16
V gene: TRBV4-2

CDR3 protein: CASSFRQGGNTGELFF
CDR3 length: 16
V gene: TRBV13

CDR3 protein: CASSLPRDRGKETQYF
CDR3 length: 16
V gene: TRBV11-1

CDR3 protein: CASSLFRDGYTF
CDR3 length: 12
V gene: TRBV11-2